The clone carrying this T cell receptor beta chain was observed once. The record originates from a study of blood T cells in healthy people across ages. Together with a sample-barcoded 5' primer, a J-beta primer mix was included in a second PCR lasting about 7 to 12 cycles. TCRdb passed the 5' RACE reads through MiXCR, listing each CDR3 protein once. The sample has under 850,000 distinct CDR3 sequences, roughly 34% seen once. The sequence came from a man aged 18 to 29 in good health. The sample consisted of blood.

The CDR3 loop reads CASDRGGKSRYEQFF. The CDR3 region has the DNA TGTGCCAGCGACCGGGGAGGGAAATCCAGGTACGAGCAGTTCTTC. The chain has TRBV6-2 or TRBV6-3 and TRBJ2-1, with 7 nucleotides matching TRBD2. The CDR3 is made up of 15 amino acids. J was trimmed by 10 bases and V by 8 bases; bases with no gene match: 17. Germline CDR1 reads MNHEY; CDR2 reads SVGEGT.